This is a list of T cell receptor beta chains from one sample in a study of STAT3 mutations in large granular lymphocyte leukemia. Sequencing used immunoSEQ multiplex PCR; TCRdb keeps in-frame clones, though not all of them. The sample carries thousands of clones, roughly 90% recorded once. Sequencing was done on a sample of PBMCs. The receptors here all came from a human donor with T large granular lymphocyte leukemia. Some clones in this sample may be carry-over from other donors' samples. Each CDR3 is given with its conserved first and last residue. The order of the fields is clone size, V gene, D gene, J gene, CDR3 protein, CDR3 DNA. A D gene is named only where the DNA matches it firmly. Where a row states a size, it is once, few, many or the class of an expanded clone; other rows omit it.

.	TRBV28	TRBD1	TRBJ1-2	CASRTGTGPPLYGYTF	TGTGCCAGCAGAACCGGGACAGGTCCCCCCCTCTATGGCTACACCTTC
.	TRBV30	.	TRBJ1-3	CAWSKGNTIYF	TGTGCCTGGAGTAAAGGAAACACCATATATTTT
few	TRBV7-6	.	TRBJ2-2	CASSLSFAGELFF	TGTGCCAGCAGCTTATCTTTCGCCGGGGAGCTGTTTTTT
.	TRBV5-1	.	TRBJ1-2	CASSLDNYGYTF	TGCGCCAGCAGCTTAGACAACTATGGCTACACCTTC
.	TRBV2	TRBD1	TRBJ2-3	CASSDRGLTDTQYF	TGTGCCAGCAGTGACAGGGGGCTGACAGATACGCAGTATTTT
once	TRBV7-9	.	TRBJ1-5	CASSLSVTGNGGQPQHF	TGTGCCAGCAGCTTATCTGTTACAGGGAATGGGGGTCAGCCCCAGCATTTT
.	TRBV28	.	TRBJ1-2	CASSVKISGYGGYTF	TGTGCCAGCAGTGTAAAAATATCAGGGTACGGAGGCTACACCTTC
.	TRBV2	.	TRBJ2-5	CASTQVRQETQYF	TGTGCCAGCACCCAGGTCCGACAAGAGACCCAGTACTTC
few	TRBV2	.	TRBJ1-2	CASSDRAGMLSGYTF	TGTGCCAGCAGTGATCGAGCCGGGATGCTCTCTGGCTACACCTTC
.	TRBV20-1	TRBD2	TRBJ2-5	CSARREGTQYF	TGCAGTGCTAGGAGGGAGGGGACCCAGTACTTC
.	TRBV7-2	TRBD2	TRBJ2-7	CASSLAGALLEQYF	TGTGCCAGCAGCCTAGCGGGAGCCCTCCTCGAGCAGTACTTC
.	TRBV5-1	TRBD1	TRBJ2-5	CASTPPGGGYGETQYF	TGCGCCAGCACCCCTCCAGGGGGCGGTTATGGAGAGACCCAGTACTTC
.	TRBV6-5	.	TRBJ2-7	CASSYSAGTGYEQYF	TGTGCCAGCAGTTACTCGGCCGGGACGGGGTACGAGCAGTACTTC
.	TRBV9	.	TRBJ2-7	CASSVASDYEQYF	TGTGCCAGCAGCGTAGCTTCGGACTACGAGCAGTACTTC
once	TRBV9	TRBD2	TRBJ2-3	CASSVDVTSETLTDTQYF	TGTGCCAGCAGCGTAGATGTTACTAGCGAGACTCTCACAGATACGCAGTATTTT
.	TRBV7-9	.	TRBJ2-1	CASSSLRDNEQFF	TGTGCCAGCAGCTCCCTCCGGGACAATGAGCAGTTCTTC
.	TRBV12-2	.	TRBJ2-6	CASRPFMERGGGSGANVLTF	TGTGCAAGTCGACCCTTTATGGAGCGGGGTGGAGGCTCTGGGGCCAACGTCCTGACTTTC
.	TRBV5-8	TRBD2	TRBJ2-2	CASSLGTSGYNTGELFF	TGTGCCAGCAGCCTCGGGACTAGCGGGTATAACACCGGGGAGCTGTTTTTT
once	TRBV7-7	.	TRBJ2-6	CASSLGTSGANVLTF	TGTGCCAGCAGCTTGGGTACCTCTGGGGCCAACGTCCTGACTTTC
.	TRBV7-2	TRBD1	TRBJ1-5	CASSSDRGGQPQHF	TGTGCCAGCAGCTCAGACAGGGGAGGTCAGCCCCAGCATTTT
.	TRBV7-2	.	TRBJ2-2	CASSLRRSPNTGELFF	TGTGCCAGCAGCTTAAGGCGGTCGCCGAACACCGGGGAGCTGTTTTTT
once	TRBV6-1	TRBD1	TRBJ1-5	CASRGDSYQPQHF	TGTGCCAGCAGGGGGGACAGTTATCAGCCCCAGCATTTT
.	TRBV5-6	.	TRBJ2-1	CASSLDSRTKQFF	TGTGCCAGCAGCTTGGACAGCCGGACAAAGCAGTTCTTC
.	TRBV18	TRBD2	TRBJ2-1	CASSPRPSGNLPPGNEQFF	TGTGCCAGCTCACCACGTCCTAGCGGGAACCTACCCCCGGGAAATGAGCAGTTCTTC
few	TRBV6-1	.	TRBJ2-3	CASSEDRTDTQYF	TGTGCCAGCAGTGAAGACCGCACAGATACGCAGTATTTT
once	TRBV2	.	TRBJ2-7	CASSPFTGSYSYEQYF	TGTGCCAGCAGCCCTTTTACAGGGTCCTACTCCTACGAGCAGTACTTC
.	TRBV4-1	TRBD1	TRBJ1-6	CASSPYGTGNPPLHF	TGCGCCAGCAGCCCCTATGGGACAGGGAACCCACCCCTCCACTTT
.	TRBV2	.	TRBJ1-1	CASSDGGMNTEAFF	TGTGCCAGCAGTGATGGGGGAATGAACACTGAAGCTTTCTTT